Below are 29 T cell receptor beta chains sequenced from a single sample in a study of response to subunit inactivated influenza vaccine. MiXCR was run by TCRdb on the RT-PCR reads, yielding one entry per CDR3 protein. The sample lists roughly 790,000 distinct CDR3 sequences, around 20% occurring once. The material was PBMCs from blood, obtained roughly 5 days after vaccination. These receptors were obtained from a man aged 45-65 years who received an inactivated influenza vaccine.

This clonotype was observed a handful of times. The chain has TRBV6-1 and TRBJ1-2; weak D call: TRBD1 (5 bases). CDR1 MNHNS and CDR2 SASEGT come from the germline V gene. The CDR3 contains 14 residues. Trimming pared 6 bases from V and 5 bases from J, leaving 16 bases between. In nucleotides, the CDR3 is TGTGCCAGCAGCCCCGGGACCGGGTTTTATGGCTACACCTTC. It translates to CASSPGTGFYGYTF.

The chain combines TRBV25-1 with TRBJ1-2, with D possibly TRBD1 on 5 matching bases. The V gene lost 4 bases and the J gene lost 7 bases, with 7 bases spanning the gap. The CDR3 contains 11 residues. The germline gives CDR1 MGHDK, CDR2 SYGVNS. The CDR3 sequence: CASSVGGGYTF. The DNA for the CDR3 is TGTGCCAGCAGTGTGGGGGGTGGCTACACCTTC.

This clonotype was observed a few times. The chain recombines TRBV11-1 with TRBJ2-1; the match to TRBD2 covers 10 bases. Germline loops: CDR1 SGHAT, CDR2 FQDESV (reference sequence). The CDR3 is 16 residues long. V shed 6 bases, J shed 8 bases, and the junction held 13 bases outside the gene matches. CDR3 in amino acids: CASRRPGAGGPYEQFF. The CDR3 DNA reads as TGTGCCAGCAGGCGTCCGGGAGCGGGAGGGCCCTATGAGCAGTTCTTC.

The table lists this clonotype with a few counts. The CDR3 sequence is CASSSRTSGPYEQYF. The CDR3 region has the DNA TGTGCCAGCAGCTCCCGGACTAGCGGACCCTACGAGCAGTACTTC. The chain links TRBV7-6 to TRBJ2-7; 10 nucleotides agree with TRBD2. The J segment lost 2 bases and the V segment lost 4 bases, leaving 5 bases of the junction unmatched. CDR3 size: 15 residues. CDR1 is SGHVS, CDR2 FNYEAQ, per germline.

The chain recombines TRBV13 with TRBJ1-6; D unclear. From germline, CDR1 is PRHDT and CDR2 FYEKMQ (reference sequence). V was pared by 5 bases and J by 9 bases, with 11 bases between. This CDR3 region has 13 residues. Here the CDR3 DNA reads TGTGCCAGCAGCCCAGGATTCGGTTCACCCCTCCACTTT. Protein: CASSPGFGSPLHF.

The chain uses TRBV6-2 or TRBV6-3 and TRBJ2-5; no clear D gene. Germline-derived CDR1 and CDR2 are MNHEY and SVGEGT. Trimming left V 9 bases short and J 6 bases short, with 5 bases between. The CDR3 runs 9 residues. The CDR3 loop reads CARRQTQYF. In nucleotides, the CDR3 is TGTGCCAGAAGACAGACCCAGTACTTC.

The rearrangement uses TRBV9 and TRBJ1-2; possible D gene TRBD1, 6 bases. The CDR3 covers 15 residues. V was pared by 2 bases and J by 2 bases, with 13 bases between. Germline V gene data show CDR1 as SGDLS and CDR2 as YYNGEE. This CDR3 is CASSVEPTGNYGYTF. CDR3 bases: TGTGCCAGCAGCGTCGAACCTACAGGGAACTATGGCTACACCTTC.

This clonotype has a count of ten or more. The chain combines TRBV20-1 with TRBJ2-5; D might be TRBD1 (6 bases). The length of the CDR3 is 14 residues. Germline V CDR1 and CDR2: DFQATT, SNEGSKA (reference sequence). Trimming stripped 4 bases from V and 4 bases from J, with 16 bases between. The CDR3: CSAKKGPRGETQYF. In nucleotides, the CDR3 is TGCAGTGCTAAGAAGGGACCCAGGGGAGAGACCCAGTACTTC.

The table lists this clonotype with many counts. J is TRBJ2-7 and V is TRBV20-1, with TRBD1 identical over 7 bases. Trimming cost V 4 bases and J 0 bases; bases outside gene matches: 6. This CDR3 contains 14 residues. CDR1 is DFQATT and CDR2 is SNEGSKA in the germline V gene (reference sequence). CDR3 amino acids: CSATRTGLSYEQYF. CDR3 nucleotides: TGCAGTGCTACCCGGACAGGCCTCTCCTACGAGCAGTACTTC.

This clonotype was detected many times. This rearrangement joins TRBV6-5 to TRBJ1-4; D is ambiguous. This CDR3 has 12 amino acids. CDR1 and CDR2 (germline): MNHEY, SVGAGI. V shed 6 bases and J shed 1 base, with 3 bases lying between them. The chain's CDR3 is CASRGTNEKLFF. CDR3 bases: TGTGCCAGCAGGGGAACTAATGAAAAACTGTTTTTT.

The chain is built from TRBV7-2 and TRBJ2-3; tentative D call: TRBD1 (5 bases). V lost 5 bases, J lost 8 bases, and 20 bases lay in between. Germline V gene sequence: CDR1 SGHTA, CDR2 FQGNSA. This CDR3 is 15 amino acids long. The CDR3 region is CASSPNIGHSGTQYF. In nucleotides, the CDR3 is TGTGCCAGCAGCCCGAACATTGGACATTCCGGTACGCAGTATTTT.

CDR3 DNA sequence: TGTGCCAGCAGCCAGGGGACTAAATGGACAGGGGAAGGCTACACCTTC. Translation gives CASSQGTKWTGEGYTF. This chain connects TRBV11-2 to TRBJ1-2, with 9 bases aligning to TRBD1. After removal of 5 bases from V and 8 bases from J, the junction contained 15 bases not matched to a gene. Germline V lookup: CDR1 SGHAT, CDR2 FQNNGV. This CDR3 contains 16 residues.

The chain carries TRBV10-3 and TRBJ2-7, with D perhaps TRBD1 (6 bases). Germline CDR1 ENHRY, CDR2 SYGVKD. Trimming cost V 3 bases and J 3 bases, with 9 bases left between them. The CDR3 has 13 residues. The CDR3 spells CAISEGGFYEQYF. Here the CDR3 DNA reads TGTGCCATCAGTGAAGGGGGATTCTACGAGCAGTACTTC.

The chain has TRBV29-1 and TRBJ2-5; D unclear. Germline V gives CDR1 SQVTM, CDR2 ANQGSEA. The V gene lost 3 bases and the J gene lost 3 bases, with 8 bases spanning the gap. CDR3 length equals 12 residues. The CDR3 loop reads CSVDLWEETQYF. DNA of the CDR3: TGCAGCGTTGACCTCTGGGAAGAGACCCAGTACTTC.

There are many counts of this clonotype. V usage is TRBV12-3 or TRBV12-4 and J usage is TRBJ1-2, with 9 bases identical to TRBD1. With V trimmed by 6 bases and J by 7 bases, 6 bases remained unmatched. This CDR3 comprises 13 residues. The CDR3 region is CASSVGQGAGYTF. In DNA form, the CDR3 reads TGTGCCAGCAGCGTGGGACAGGGCGCTGGCTACACCTTC.

The V call is TRBV27, the J call TRBJ1-5; no reliable D call. The CDR3 has 15 amino acids. Germline assignment: CDR1 MNHEY and CDR2 SMNVEV (reference sequence). V lost 2 bases, J lost 0 bases, and 8 bases lay in between. CDR3 sequence reads: CASSLKLSSNQPQHF. For the CDR3, the DNA is TGTGCCAGCAGTTTAAAACTGAGTAGCAATCAGCCCCAGCATTTT.

The chain links TRBV4-2 to TRBJ2-2; TRBD2 matches at 9 bases. The V segment lost 4 bases and the J segment 0 bases; nucleotides outside the gene matches: 21. Germline lookup yields CDR1 LGHNA and CDR2 YNFKEQ. The CDR3 covers 22 residues. The DNA of the CDR3 is TGTGCCAGCAGCCCAAGCAGCGGGGTGTCAAGCGGGAGGACCACGAACACCGGGGAGCTGTTTTTT. Residues: CASSPSSGVSSGRTTNTGELFF.

The table lists this clonotype with many counts. The chain joins TRBV29-1 to TRBJ2-1, with 15 bases that match TRBD2. The CDR3 contains 16 residues. CDR1 and CDR2 from the germline V gene are SQVTM and ANQGSEA. J gave up 0 bases and V 6 bases, and 3 bases lay outside the gene matches. The CDR3 DNA sequence: TGCAGCGTCGGGACTAGCGGGAGGAGCTCCTACAATGAGCAGTTCTTC. Encoded protein: CSVGTSGRSSYNEQFF.

The chain combines TRBV9 with TRBJ2-5; D not certain. CDR3 length equals 16 residues. Germline V CDR1 and CDR2: SGDLS, YYNGEE. V was trimmed by 0 bases and J by 2 bases, leaving 14 bases between them. CDR3 region: CASSVGAIERQETQYF. In DNA form, the CDR3 reads TGTGCCAGCAGCGTAGGGGCAATCGAGAGGCAAGAGACCCAGTACTTC.

The chain joins TRBV7-8 to TRBJ2-6, with 14 bases identical to TRBD2. CDR3 length: 19 amino acids. V lost 5 bases to trimming and J lost 3 bases; unmatched junction nucleotides: 9. Per the germline V gene, CDR1 is SGHVS and CDR2 is FQNEAQ. The CDR3 sequence: CASSRLQGLAGDGANVLTF. CDR3 coding DNA: TGTGCCAGCAGCCGCCTACAGGGACTAGCGGGAGATGGGGCCAACGTCCTGACTTTC.

This clonotype has only a few counts. This sequence joins TRBV11-2 and TRBJ1-1; possible D gene TRBD1, 5 bases. Trimming took 5 bases from V and 0 from J, leaving 19 bases between them. Germline loops: CDR1 SGHAT, CDR2 FQNNGV. CDR3 length: 17 residues. The CDR3 loop reads CASSTTPGRLMNTEAFF. CDR3 DNA: TGTGCCAGCAGCACAACCCCAGGGAGGCTCATGAACACTGAAGCTTTCTTT.

This clonotype was observed a handful of times. The chain links TRBV5-5 to TRBJ2-1; D tentatively reads TRBD1 or TRBD2 (6 bases each). Germline V gene data show CDR1 as SGHKS and CDR2 as YYEKEE (reference sequence). This CDR3 region has 15 residues. Trimming left V 4 bases short and J 8 bases short, with 19 bases between. CDR3 bases: TGTGCCAGCAGCCCGGGGGCAGGGATCGCCCATGAGCAGTTCTTC. Protein: CASSPGAGIAHEQFF.

The V call is TRBV12-3 or TRBV12-4, the J call TRBJ2-1; 7 nucleotides agree with TRBD1. This CDR3 spans 16 amino acids. Trimming cost V 3 bases and J 4 bases; bases outside gene matches: 9. The CDR3 protein is CASSLPPGQRYNEQFF. The CDR3 nucleotides read TGTGCCAGCAGTTTGCCGCCGGGACAGAGATACAATGAGCAGTTCTTC.

This clonotype was detected only a few times. The chain joins TRBV5-1 to TRBJ1-2; 7 bases align to TRBD1. The germline gives CDR1 SGHRS, CDR2 YFSETQ. V was pared by 4 bases and J by 2 bases, with 8 bases of the junction left unmatched. This CDR3 spans 15 amino acids. The CDR3 sequence: CASSINTGANYGYTF. The CDR3 DNA sequence: TGCGCCAGCAGCATCAACACAGGGGCAAACTATGGCTACACCTTC.

CDR3 nucleotides: TGCGCCAGCAGTGAACGGCACCGACCCAATGAGCAGTTCTTC. This codes for CASSERHRPNEQFF. The chain recombines TRBV10-2 with TRBJ2-1; D is uncertain. The CDR3 is made up of 14 amino acids. From germline, CDR1 is WSHSY and CDR2 SAAADI. The V end was cut by 3 bases, the J end by 6 bases, with 12 bases between.

This chain joins TRBV27 and TRBJ2-5; a weak D match, TRBD2 (5 bases). The CDR3 spans 13 residues. Germline CDR1 is MNHEY and CDR2 is SMNVEV (reference sequence). V shed 6 bases and J shed 5 bases, with 13 bases lying between them. The DNA for the CDR3 is TGTGCCAGCAGAGATGCGGGTATCGAGACCCAGTACTTC. It yields the protein CASRDAGIETQYF.

V gene TRBV3-1 combines with J gene TRBJ2-5, with TRBD1 matching 8 bases. The CDR3 length is 16 residues. Germline trimming cut 1 base from V and 1 base from J; bases unmatched to any gene: 5. Germline CDR1 and CDR2: LGHDT and YNNKEL (reference sequence). CDR3 in DNA: TGTGCCAGCAGCCAAGCCGGGACAGGAATCCAAGAGACCCAGTACTTC. It translates to CASSQAGTGIQETQYF.

CDR3 DNA: TGCAGTGCTAGTGAGGCTAGCGCGCCAGATACGCAGTATTTT. This codes for CSASEASAPDTQYF. V and J are TRBV20-1 and TRBJ2-3; D may be TRBD2 (6 bases). Looked up from germline, CDR1 is DFQATT and CDR2 is SNEGSKA (reference sequence). Deletions cut 3 bases from V and 4 bases from J, with 14 bases between. The CDR3 runs 14 residues.

Note on this clonotype: One junction end disagrees with the germline gene, perhaps due to a read error. V and J are TRBV6-5 and TRBJ1-2; D might be TRBD1 (5 bases). The CDR3 sequence is 15 residues long. CDR1 and CDR2 from the germline V gene are MNHEY and SVGAGI. In DNA form, the CDR3 reads TGTGCCAGCAGTTACTCGAGGGGATTAGGGTATGGCTACAGCTTC. Translating gives CASSYSRGLGYGYSF.